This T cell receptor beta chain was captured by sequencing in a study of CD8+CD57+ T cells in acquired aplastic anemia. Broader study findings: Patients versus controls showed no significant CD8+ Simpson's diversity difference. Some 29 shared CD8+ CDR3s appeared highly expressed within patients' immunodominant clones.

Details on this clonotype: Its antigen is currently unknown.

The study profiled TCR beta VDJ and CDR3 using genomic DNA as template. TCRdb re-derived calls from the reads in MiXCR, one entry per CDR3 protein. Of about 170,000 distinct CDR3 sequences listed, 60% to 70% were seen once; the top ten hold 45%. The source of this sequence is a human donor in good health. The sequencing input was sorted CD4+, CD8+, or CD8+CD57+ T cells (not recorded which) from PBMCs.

The CDR3 region is CASSYEGTETQYF. The CDR3 DNA reads as TGTGCCAGCAGTTATGAGGGGACAGAGACCCAGTACTTC. The J gene is TRBJ2-5, the V gene TRBV27; D tentatively fits TRBD1 or TRBD2 (5 bases each). The CDR3 is 13 amino acids. Trimming cost V 4 bases and J 4 bases, with 10 bases left between them. The V gene's germline CDR1 is MNHEY and CDR2 SMNVEV (reference sequence).